This T cell receptor beta chain came from a study of shared clonotypes between healthy human individuals. Study-wide results and caveats: The study generally estimated greater richness for naive than memory subsets. It was the non-shared clonotypes that had lower generation probabilities than clonotypes shared by all four donors.

Comment on this clone: The antigen is unknown.

Sequencing was at deep level. The table came from immunoSEQ multiplex PCR; TCRdb's copy has only in-frame clones and leaves some out. The sample shows over 1.4 million clones, 95% to 97% of them seen only once. Germline CDR1 is MNHEY and CDR2 is SMNVEV (reference sequence). Trimming took 6 bases from V and 5 from J; bases not matched to a gene: 11. The CDR3 spans 15 residues. This sequence originates from a young man in good health. The chain carries TRBV27 and TRBJ2-5, with TRBD1 matching over 8 bases. Input material: naive CD4+ T cells sorted from blood. Stated subset: CD45RA+ positively selected. CDR3 bases: TGTGCCAGCAGCCAATGGACAGGGCCCCAGGAGACCCAGTACTTC. Translated: CASSQWTGPQETQYF.